The text below deals with one TCR beta chain. The germline V gene has CDR1 SNHLY and CDR2 FYNNEI. This CDR3 is built from 15 residues. The V end lost 1 base, the J end lost 4 bases, and 10 bases lay between the germline ends. This entry comes from a study of technical replicates of blood from a few donors. Assay used: immunoSEQ multiplex PCR; TCRdb lists only in-frame clones, some missing. This sample yields tens of thousands of clones, of which around nine tenths are seen a single time; roughly 0.3% belongs to the top ten. Sequencing was carried out using T cells isolated from PBMCs. The receptor was isolated from a human donor in good health. The rearrangement links TRBV2 to TRBJ2-2, with a tentative D call TRBD2 (6 bases). CDR3 bases: TGTGCCAGCAGTGAAGTTGGAGGGTCCACCGGGGAGCTGTTTTTT. Translating it yields CASSEVGGSTGELFF.